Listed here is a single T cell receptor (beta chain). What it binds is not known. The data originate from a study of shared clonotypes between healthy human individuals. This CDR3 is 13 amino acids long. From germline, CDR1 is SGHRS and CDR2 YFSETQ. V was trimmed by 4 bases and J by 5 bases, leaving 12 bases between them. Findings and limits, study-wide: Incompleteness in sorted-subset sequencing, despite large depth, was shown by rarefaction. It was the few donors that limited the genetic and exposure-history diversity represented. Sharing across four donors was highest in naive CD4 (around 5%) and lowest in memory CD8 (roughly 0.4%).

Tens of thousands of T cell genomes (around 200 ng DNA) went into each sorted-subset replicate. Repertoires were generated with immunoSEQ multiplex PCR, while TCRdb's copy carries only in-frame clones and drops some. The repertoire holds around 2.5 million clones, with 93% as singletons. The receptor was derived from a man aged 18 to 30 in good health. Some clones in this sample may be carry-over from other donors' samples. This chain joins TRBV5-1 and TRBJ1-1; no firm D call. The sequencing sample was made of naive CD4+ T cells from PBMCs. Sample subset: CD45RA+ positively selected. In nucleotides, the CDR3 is TGCGCCAGCAGCGAGGGAGCTGGGACTGAAGCTTTCTTT. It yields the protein CASSEGAGTEAFF.